This T cell receptor beta chain is from a study of blood T cell repertoires in COVID-19. Study information: From the United States, Italy and Spain came samples of acute and convalescent COVID-19. From T cells, B-cell-depleted T cells, or PBMCs came the material, which was cDNA or gDNA.

How the authors handled the data: Estimated nucleated cell counts came from reference gene primer amplification. Repertoires were generated with immunoSEQ multiplex PCR, while TCRdb's copy carries only in-frame clones and drops some. D and trimming were read from the DNA, whereas the V and J calls and clone size are those reported in that table. The data show about 150,000 clones, with more than 70% seen just once and roughly 14% held by the top ten. There are 15 residues in the CDR3. The ends lost 5 bases at V and 4 bases at J; junction bases unmatched: 5. CDR1 and CDR2 (germline): SGHTS, YDEGEE. The material sequenced was peripheral blood. The rearrangement joins TRBV5-8 to TRBJ2-1; 11 bases map to TRBD1. The receptor's source is a young man with active or convalescent COVID-19. In DNA form, the CDR3 reads TGTGCCAGCAGAACCGGGACAGGGGGGTACAATGAGCAGTTCTTC. It encodes CASRTGTGGYNEQFF.